The source of this T cell receptor beta chain is a study of technical replicates of blood from several donors. Method: immunoSEQ multiplex PCR; TCRdb's copy keeps in-frame clones and lacks some. The data show around 77,000 clones, 80% to 95% seen once. This sequence was found in a human donor in good health. The sample taken for sequencing was T cells isolated from PBMCs.

The CDR3 DNA reads as TGTGCCAGCAGCTTAGCTAGCGGGAGCTCCTACAATGAGCAGTTCTTC. Amino acids: CASSLASGSSYNEQFF. The chain is built from TRBV7-9 and TRBJ2-1; 9 nucleotides align to TRBD2. This CDR3 region has 16 residues. J gave up 0 bases and V 0 bases, and 0 bases lay outside the gene matches. Germline values: CDR1 SEHNR, CDR2 FQNEAQ (reference sequence).